This section outlines one TCR beta chain sequence together with its context. Its antigen remains undetermined. One base away there is no much larger clone; base qualities are not given. From the germline V gene, CDR1 is SGDLS and CDR2 is YYNGEE. The CDR3, cysteine through phenylalanine, is 15 amino acids long. This entry keeps only the CDR3 DNA: 45 bases, framed from base 1. The V end gives up 4 bases and the J end 0 bases, leaving 5 bases in the junction not matched to a gene. Whole blood was collected in K2EDTA tubes by collaborating institutions according to the institutions' own protocols. For TCRbeta analysis, collaborator samples were shipped as frozen whole blood, as isolated PBMCs, or as DNA extracted from either sample type. The record originates from a study of blood T cell repertoires in COVID-19 (dated by TCRdb to between 2020 and 2021). With respect to the entire study: Samples from collaborators originated in the United States, Italy and Spain and spanned both the acute and convalescent phases of COVID-19. Where HLA class I and class II types were available, the types were taken from metadata supplied by the sample provider, not from assay-based typing. The prospective study material was composed of cDNA or gDNA derived from T cells, B-cell-depleted T cells, or PBMCs. The samples were drawn from two sources: the first 160 participants of the ongoing ImmuneRACE study, and 1,200 or so subjects contributed by 6 global collaborators. The repertoires were made available in a free public database intended to serve as a resource for research on the immune response to SARS-CoV-2. A de-identified subject ID, COVID-19 status, age in years and sex were almost always included in the sample metadata. The dataset comprised deeply sampled blood TCRbeta repertoires from subjects exposed to, actively infected with, or recovered from COVID-19. The research as a whole found: Clinical and demographic metadata were provided uncurated, with the amount varying by source and participant.

The immunoSEQ Assay, a bias-controlled multiplex PCR, was used to amplify TCRbeta CDR3 regions from genomic DNA. Processing in the source paper ran as follows. The number of nucleated cells in each sample was estimated from the amplification of reference gene primers within the assay. To quantify the absolute abundance of each unique TCRbeta CDR3 rearrangement, sequence reads were collapsed and filtered. For each sample, productive Simpson clonality was calculated by taking the square root of Simpson's diversity index across productive rearrangements. TCRdb took this table from immuneACCESS and kept in-frame rearrangements with V and J called. Such tables lack part of the clones; where checked against another copy, unresolved V genes explain under half of the gap, and the rest is unexplained. V and J calls and clone size come straight from that table; D and trimming were deduced from the DNA. The sample contains roughly 130,000 clones, over 75% of them found a single time. Together, the top ten hold more than 3.5% of the sample.

The specimen sequenced was peripheral blood. The sequence was collected from a woman in her sixties or seventies with acute or convalescent COVID-19. The chain employs TRBV9 and TRBJ2-3, and 7 junction bases match TRBD1. The nucleotide sequence reads TGTGCCAGCAGCCTAGGGGGCCTTAGCACAGATACGCAGTATTTT. Its protein product is CASSLGGLSTDTQYF.